This TCR beta chain appears in the sequencing data of a study of blood T cell repertoires in COVID-19. Repertoires were generated with immunoSEQ multiplex PCR, while TCRdb's copy carries only in-frame clones and drops some. Of about 200,000 clones listed, 83% are singletons. With V trimmed by 1 base and J by 1 base, 4 bases remained unmatched. CDR1 and CDR2 from the germline V gene are SGHTA and FQGNSA. CDR3 length: 16 amino acids. Sequencing was carried out using PBMCs or T cells enriched from blood (not recorded which). This clonotype was obtained from a woman in her forties or fifties who had been exposed to COVID-19. The V gene is TRBV7-2, the J gene TRBJ2-3; 8 nucleotides align to TRBD2. CDR3 DNA: TGTGCCAGCAGCTTAGTCTGGCGGGGGGGCACAGATACGCAGTATTTT. It specifies CASSLVWRGGTDTQYF.